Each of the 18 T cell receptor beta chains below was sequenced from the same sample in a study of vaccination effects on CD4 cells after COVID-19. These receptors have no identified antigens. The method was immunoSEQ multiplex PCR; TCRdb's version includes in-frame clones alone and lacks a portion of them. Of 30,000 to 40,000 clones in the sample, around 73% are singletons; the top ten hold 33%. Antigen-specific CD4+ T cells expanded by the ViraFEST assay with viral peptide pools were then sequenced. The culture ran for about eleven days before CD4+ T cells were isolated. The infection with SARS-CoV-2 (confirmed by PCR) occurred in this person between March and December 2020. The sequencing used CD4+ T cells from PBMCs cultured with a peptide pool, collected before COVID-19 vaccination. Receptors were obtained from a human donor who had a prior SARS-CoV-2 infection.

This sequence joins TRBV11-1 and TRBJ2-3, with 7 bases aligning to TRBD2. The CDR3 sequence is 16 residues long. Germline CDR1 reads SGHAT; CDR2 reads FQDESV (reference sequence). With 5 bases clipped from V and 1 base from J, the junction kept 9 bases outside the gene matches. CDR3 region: CASSRWGGTGTDTQYF. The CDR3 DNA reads TGTGCCAGCAGCCGCTGGGGGGGGACGGGCACAGATACGCAGTATTTT.

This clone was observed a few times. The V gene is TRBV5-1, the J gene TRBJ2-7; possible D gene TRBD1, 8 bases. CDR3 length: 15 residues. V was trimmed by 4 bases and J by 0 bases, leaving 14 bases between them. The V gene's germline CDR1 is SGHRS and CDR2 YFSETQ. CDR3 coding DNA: TGCGCCAGCAGCCAAACAGGGGGGGACTCCTACGAGCAGTACTTC. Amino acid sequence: CASSQTGGDSYEQYF.

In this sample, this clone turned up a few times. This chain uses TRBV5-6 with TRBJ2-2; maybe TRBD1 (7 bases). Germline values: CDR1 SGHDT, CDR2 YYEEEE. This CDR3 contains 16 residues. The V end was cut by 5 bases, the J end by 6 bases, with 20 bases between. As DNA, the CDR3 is TGTGCCAGCAGAATGGCGTGGGGCAGGGGGGCCGGGGAGCTGTTTTTT. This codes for CASRMAWGRGAGELFF.

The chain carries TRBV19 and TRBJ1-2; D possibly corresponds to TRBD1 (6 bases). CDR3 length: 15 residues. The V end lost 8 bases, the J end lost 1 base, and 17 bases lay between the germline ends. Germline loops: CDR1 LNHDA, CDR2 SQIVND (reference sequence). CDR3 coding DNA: TGTGCCAGTGTAAGGACGACAGGCGGTAACTATGGCTACACCTTC. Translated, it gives CASVRTTGGNYGYTF.

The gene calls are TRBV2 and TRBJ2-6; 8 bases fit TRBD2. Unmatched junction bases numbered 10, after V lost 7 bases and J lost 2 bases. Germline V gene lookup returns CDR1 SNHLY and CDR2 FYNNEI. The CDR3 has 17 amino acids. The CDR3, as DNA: TGTGCCAGCACTCAGGCCGGGGGGGTCCCTGGGGCCAACGTCCTGACTTTC. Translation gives CASTQAGGVPGANVLTF.

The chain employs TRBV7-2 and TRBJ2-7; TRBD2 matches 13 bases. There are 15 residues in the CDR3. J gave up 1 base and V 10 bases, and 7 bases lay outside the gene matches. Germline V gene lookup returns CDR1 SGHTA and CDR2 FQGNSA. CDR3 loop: CATRRGLAGSYEQYF. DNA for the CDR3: TGTGCCACCCGGCGGGGACTAGCGGGGTCCTACGAGCAGTACTTC.

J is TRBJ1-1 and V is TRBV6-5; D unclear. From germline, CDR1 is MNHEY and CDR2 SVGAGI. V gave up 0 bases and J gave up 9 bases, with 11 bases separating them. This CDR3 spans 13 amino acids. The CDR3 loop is CASSYSNLQQAFF. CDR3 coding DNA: TGTGCCAGCAGTTACTCGAATTTACAGCAAGCTTTCTTT.

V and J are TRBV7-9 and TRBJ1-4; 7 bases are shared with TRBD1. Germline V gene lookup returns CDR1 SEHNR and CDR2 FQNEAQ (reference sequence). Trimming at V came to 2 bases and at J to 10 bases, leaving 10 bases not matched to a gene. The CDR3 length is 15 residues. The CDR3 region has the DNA TGTGCCAGCAGCTTATCAGCAGGGGGTCTCGTAAAACTGTTTTTT. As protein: CASSLSAGGLVKLFF.

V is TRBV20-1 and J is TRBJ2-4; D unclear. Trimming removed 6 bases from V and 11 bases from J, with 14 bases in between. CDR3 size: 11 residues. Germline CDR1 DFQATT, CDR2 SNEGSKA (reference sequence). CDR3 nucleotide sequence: TGCAGTGCCCCCAAGGCGGAAGTTCAGTACTTC. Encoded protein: CSAPKAEVQYF.

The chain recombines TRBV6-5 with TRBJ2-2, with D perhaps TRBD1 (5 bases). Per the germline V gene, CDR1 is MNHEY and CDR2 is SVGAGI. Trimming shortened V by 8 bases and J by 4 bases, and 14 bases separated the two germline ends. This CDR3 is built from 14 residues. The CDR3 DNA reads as TGTGCCAGCCTACAGACAGCCGGCACCGGGGAGCTGTTTTTT. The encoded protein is CASLQTAGTGELFF.

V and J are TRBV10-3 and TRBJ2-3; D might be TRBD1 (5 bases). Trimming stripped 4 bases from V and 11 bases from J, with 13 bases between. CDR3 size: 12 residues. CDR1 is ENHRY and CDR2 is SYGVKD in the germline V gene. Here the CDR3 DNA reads TGTGCCATCAGTGGGACACCTCGAGGGCAGTATTTT. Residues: CAISGTPRGQYF.

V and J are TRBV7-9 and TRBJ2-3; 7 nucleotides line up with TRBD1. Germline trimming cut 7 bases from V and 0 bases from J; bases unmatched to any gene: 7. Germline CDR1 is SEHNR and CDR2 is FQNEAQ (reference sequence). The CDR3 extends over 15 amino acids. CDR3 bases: TGTGCCAGCACCAAGGGGGCTTGGAGCACAGATACGCAGTATTTT. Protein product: CASTKGAWSTDTQYF.

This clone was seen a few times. CDR3 residues: CASSRGTAYYGYTF. In DNA, the CDR3 is TGTGCCAGCTCACGCGGGACAGCCTACTATGGCTACACCTTC. The V and J genes are TRBV18 and TRBJ1-2, with 7 bases matching TRBD1. This CDR3 is 14 amino acids long. Germline V lookup: CDR1 KGHSH, CDR2 LQKENI. The junction had 5 bases not matched to a gene; V was cut back by 4 bases and J by 3 bases.

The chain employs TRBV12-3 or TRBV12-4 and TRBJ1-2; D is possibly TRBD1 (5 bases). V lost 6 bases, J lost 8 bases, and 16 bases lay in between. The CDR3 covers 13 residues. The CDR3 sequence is CASRTLQGGGYTF. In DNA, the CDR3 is TGTGCCAGCAGAACCCTCCAGGGTGGCGGCTACACCTTC.

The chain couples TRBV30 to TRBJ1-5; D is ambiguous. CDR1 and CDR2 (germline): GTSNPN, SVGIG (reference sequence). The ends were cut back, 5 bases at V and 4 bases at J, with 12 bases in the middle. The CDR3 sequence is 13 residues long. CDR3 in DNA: TGTGCCTGGGGGAATAGGGTGAATCAGCCCCAGCATTTT. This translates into CAWGNRVNQPQHF.

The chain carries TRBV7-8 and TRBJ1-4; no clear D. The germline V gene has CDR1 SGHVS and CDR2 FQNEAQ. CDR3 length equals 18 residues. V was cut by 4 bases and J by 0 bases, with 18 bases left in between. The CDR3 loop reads CASSSERRRTSTNEKLFF. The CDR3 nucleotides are TGTGCCAGCAGCTCAGAAAGACGGAGAACTTCAACTAATGAAAAACTGTTTTTT.

CDR3 sequence: CASSDGSGANTGELFF. In nucleotides, the CDR3 is TGTGCCAGCAGCGACGGATCAGGGGCGAACACCGGGGAGCTGTTTTTT. V usage is TRBV7-9 and J usage is TRBJ2-2; a possible D gene is TRBD1 (6 bases). The CDR3 extends over 16 amino acids. Germline values: CDR1 SEHNR, CDR2 FQNEAQ (reference sequence). V was shortened by 5 bases and J by 0 bases, with 13 bases between the two germline ends.

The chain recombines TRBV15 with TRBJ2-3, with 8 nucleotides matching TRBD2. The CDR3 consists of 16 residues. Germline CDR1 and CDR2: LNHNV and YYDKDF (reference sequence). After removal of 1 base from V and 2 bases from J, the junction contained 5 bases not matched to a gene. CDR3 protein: CATSRGWTSNTDTQYF. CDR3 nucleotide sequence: TGTGCCACCAGCAGAGGGTGGACTAGCAACACAGATACGCAGTATTTT.